There are a few counts of the clone carrying this T cell receptor (beta chain). Antigen specificity is unknown. General study points: Tumor Treg TCRs overlapped most with tumor naive CD4+ cells. Whole repertoires were not studied in the larger cohort, only one V-J beta rearrangement.

Tregs were sorted as CD4+CD25+CD127-/low cells. Germline V gives CDR1 MNHEY, CDR2 SVGAGI. V lost 5 bases, J lost 8 bases, and 12 bases lay in between. The CDR3 has 12 residues. Constant-region reverse primers amplified full-length variable regions, followed by semi-nested Nested Universal Primer A PCR. TCRdb processed the 5' RACE reads anew with MiXCR; each CDR3 protein has one entry. The sample has about 12,000 distinct CDR3 sequences; around 54% are singletons. Sequences were obtained from tumor-infiltrating Tregs sorted from the breast tumor. This chain uses TRBV6-5 with TRBJ1-2, with D uncertain. The TCR originated in a female donor with breast cancer. The CDR3 protein is CASSTGGGGYTF. The CDR3 DNA sequence: TGTGCCAGCAGTACCGGAGGAGGCGGCTACACCTTC.